The source of this T cell receptor (beta chain) is a study of T cell changes during pregnancy in multiple sclerosis. Libraries were prepared by immunoSEQ multiplex PCR; TCRdb keeps only in-frame clonotypes and omits some of them. The data contain around 24,000 clones, about 87% of them seen just once; the ten biggest clones take up around 1%. The CDR3 is 15 amino acids. Between the trimmed V and J ends, which lost 3 bases and 5 bases, there was a span of 14 bases. Germline CDR1 is SGHNT and CDR2 is YYREEE (reference sequence). The sample was CD4+ T cells from peripheral blood mononuclear cells, taken in the second trimester of pregnancy. The chain recombines TRBV5-4 with TRBJ2-2, with D possibly matching TRBD2 (6 bases). The sequence was collected from a female donor in good health, enrolled as a control in a pregnancy study. The CDR3 loop is CASSSDPRGTGELFF. The CDR3 DNA reads TGTGCCAGCAGCTCTGACCCCCGGGGGACCGGGGAGCTGTTTTTT.